This TCR beta chain is from a study of blood T cell repertoires in COVID-19. Germline assignment: CDR1 MNHEY and CDR2 SVGEGT. The CDR3 loop spans 16 amino acids. V was pared by 0 bases and J by 0 bases, with 9 bases between. The data were produced by immunoSEQ multiplex PCR, yet TCRdb's version contains in-frame clones alone and is incomplete. This repertoire shows tens of thousands of clones, about 81% found once; its top ten account for roughly 8.3%. V and J are TRBV6-2 or TRBV6-3 and TRBJ1-3; D might be TRBD1 (5 bases). The sequenced sample was peripheral blood. The sequence derives from a human donor in a cohort sampled during active COVID-19. The CDR3 loop reads CASSYSRASSGNTIYF. The CDR3, as DNA: TGTGCCAGCAGTTACTCCAGGGCCAGCTCTGGAAACACCATATATTTT.